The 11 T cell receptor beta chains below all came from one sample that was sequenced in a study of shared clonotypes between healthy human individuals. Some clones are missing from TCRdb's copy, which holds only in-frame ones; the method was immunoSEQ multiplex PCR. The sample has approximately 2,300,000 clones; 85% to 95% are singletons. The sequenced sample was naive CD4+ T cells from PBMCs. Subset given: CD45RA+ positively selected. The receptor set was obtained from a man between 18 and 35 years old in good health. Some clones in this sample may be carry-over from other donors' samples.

CDR3 loop: CASSFSTSGREGGTDTQYF. In DNA form, the CDR3 reads TGTGCCAGCAGCTTCTCGACTAGCGGGAGGGAGGGTGGCACAGATACGCAGTATTTT. The chain recombines TRBV7-9 with TRBJ2-3; 14 bases match TRBD2. The CDR3 loop spans 19 amino acids. The germline gives CDR1 SEHNR, CDR2 FQNEAQ (reference sequence). J lost 1 base, V lost 3 bases, and 9 bases had no gene match.

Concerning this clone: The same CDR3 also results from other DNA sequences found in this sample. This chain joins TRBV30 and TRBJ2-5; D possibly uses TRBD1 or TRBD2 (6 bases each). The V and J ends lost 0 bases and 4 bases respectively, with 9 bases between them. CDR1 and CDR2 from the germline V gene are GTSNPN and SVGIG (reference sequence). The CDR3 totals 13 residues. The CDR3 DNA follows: TGTGCCTGGAGTGTAAAGGGGGGAGAGACCCAGTACTTC. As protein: CAWSVKGGETQYF.

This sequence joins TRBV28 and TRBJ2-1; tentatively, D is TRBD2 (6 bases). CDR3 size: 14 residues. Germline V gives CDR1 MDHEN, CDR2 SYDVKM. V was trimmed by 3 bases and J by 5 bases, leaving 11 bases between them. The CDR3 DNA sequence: TGTGCCAGCAGTTTCGTGGCGGGAAACAATGAGCAGTTCTTC. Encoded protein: CASSFVAGNNEQFF. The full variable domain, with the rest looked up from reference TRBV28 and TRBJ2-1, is DVKVTQSSRYLVKRTGEKVFLECVQDMDHENMFWYRQDPGLGLRLIYFSYDVKMKEKGDIPEGYSVSREKKERFSLILESASTNQTSMYLCASSFVAGNNEQFFGPGTRLTVL.

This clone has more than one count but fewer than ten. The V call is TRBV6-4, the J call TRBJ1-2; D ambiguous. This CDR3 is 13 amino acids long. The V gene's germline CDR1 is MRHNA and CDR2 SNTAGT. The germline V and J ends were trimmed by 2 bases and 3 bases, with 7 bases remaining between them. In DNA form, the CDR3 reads TGTGCCAGCAGTGACGGATCAGACTATGGCTACACCTTC. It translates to CASSDGSDYGYTF.

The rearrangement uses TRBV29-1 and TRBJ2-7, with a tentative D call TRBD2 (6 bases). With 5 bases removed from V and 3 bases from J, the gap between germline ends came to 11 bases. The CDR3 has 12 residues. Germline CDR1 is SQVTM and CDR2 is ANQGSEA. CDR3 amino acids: CSVSQGGYEQYF. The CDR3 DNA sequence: TGCAGCGTTAGCCAGGGAGGCTACGAGCAGTACTTC.

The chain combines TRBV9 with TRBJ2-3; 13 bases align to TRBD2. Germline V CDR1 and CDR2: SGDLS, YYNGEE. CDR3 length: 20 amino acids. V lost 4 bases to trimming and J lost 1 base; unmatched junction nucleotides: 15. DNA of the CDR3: TGTGCCAGCAGCCAAAGGACTAGCGGGAGTCAGGGTTGGGGCACAGATACGCAGTATTTT. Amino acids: CASSQRTSGSQGWGTDTQYF.

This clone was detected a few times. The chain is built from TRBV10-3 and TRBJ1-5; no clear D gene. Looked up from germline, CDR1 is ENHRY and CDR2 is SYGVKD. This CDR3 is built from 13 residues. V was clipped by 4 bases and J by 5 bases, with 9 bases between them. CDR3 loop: CAISVEPYQPQHF. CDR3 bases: TGTGCCATCAGTGTAGAGCCTTATCAGCCCCAGCATTTT.

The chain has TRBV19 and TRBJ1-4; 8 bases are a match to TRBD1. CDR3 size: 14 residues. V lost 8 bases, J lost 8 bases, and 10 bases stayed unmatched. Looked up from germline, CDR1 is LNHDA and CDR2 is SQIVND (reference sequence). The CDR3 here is CASETGATGEKLFF. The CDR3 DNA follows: TGTGCCAGTGAGACAGGGGCTACTGGAGAAAAACTGTTTTTT. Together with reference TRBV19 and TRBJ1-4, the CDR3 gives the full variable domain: DGGITQSPKYLFRKEGQNVTLSCEQNLNHDAMYWYRQDPGQGLRLIYYSQIVNDFQKGDIAEGYSVSREKKESFPLTVTSAQKNPTAFYLCASETGATGEKLFFGSGTQLSVL.

CDR3 amino acids: CASSGDPYNEQFF. The CDR3 nucleotides read TGCGCCAGCTCCGGGGATCCCTACAATGAGCAGTTCTTC. This chain joins TRBV5-1 and TRBJ2-1; D may be TRBD2 (5 bases). The germline gives CDR1 SGHRS, CDR2 YFSETQ. CDR3 length: 13 amino acids. Trimming left V 7 bases short and J 2 bases short, with 10 bases between. Together with reference TRBV5-1 and TRBJ2-1, the CDR3 gives the full variable domain: KAGVTQTPRYLIKTRGQQVTLSCSPISGHRSVSWYQQTPGQGLQFLFEYFSETQRNKGNFPGRFSGRQFSNSRSEMNVSTLELGDSALYLCASSGDPYNEQFFGPGTRLTVL.

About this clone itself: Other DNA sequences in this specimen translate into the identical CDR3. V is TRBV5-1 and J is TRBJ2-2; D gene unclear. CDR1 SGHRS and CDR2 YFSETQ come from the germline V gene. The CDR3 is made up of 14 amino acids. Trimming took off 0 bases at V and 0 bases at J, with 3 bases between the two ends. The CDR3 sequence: CASSLVPNTGELFF. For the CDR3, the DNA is TGCGCCAGCAGCTTGGTTCCGAACACCGGGGAGCTGTTTTTT.

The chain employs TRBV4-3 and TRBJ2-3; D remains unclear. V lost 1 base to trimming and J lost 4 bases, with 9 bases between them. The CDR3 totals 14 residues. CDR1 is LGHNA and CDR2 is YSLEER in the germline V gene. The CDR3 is CASSQGYRADTQYF. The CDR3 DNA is TGCGCCAGCAGCCAAGGGTATAGGGCAGATACGCAGTATTTT.